These 11 T cell receptor beta chains were all obtained from the same sample, sequenced in a study of radiation and T cells in renal cell carcinoma. Clones were read by immunoSEQ multiplex PCR, and TCRdb kept only the in-frame ones, dropping some. Among about 140,000 clones listed, approximately 87% were seen once. As to time point: baseline pretreatment blood. Treatment reported: 15 Gy SBRT to primary tumor, nephrectomy 4 weeks later. This specimen was blood, taken from a patient whose treatment included radiotherapy and nephrectomy. The receptors shown here come from a woman between 45 and 65 years old with renal cell carcinoma.

The rearrangement links TRBV9 to TRBJ1-2; possible D gene TRBD1, 6 bases. V dropped 0 bases and J dropped 6 bases, with 15 bases sitting between them. CDR3 size: 15 residues. Germline loops: CDR1 SGDLS, CDR2 YYNGEE. CDR3 amino acids: CASSVEQGLRNGYTF. The CDR3 DNA follows: TGTGCCAGCAGCGTAGAGCAGGGGCTAAGAAATGGCTACACCTTC.

The V call is TRBV5-1, the J call TRBJ2-5, with 14 bases identical to TRBD2. This CDR3 has 15 amino acids. Germline CDR1 SGHRS, CDR2 YFSETQ. V was clipped by 4 bases and J by 2 bases; unmatched bases: 1. The CDR3 reads CASSGTSGSQETQYF. Here the CDR3 DNA reads TGCGCCAGCAGCGGGACTAGCGGGAGTCAAGAGACCCAGTACTTC.

The rearrangement uses TRBV7-2 and TRBJ2-3, with TRBD2 identical over 12 bases. Trimming at V came to 3 bases and at J to 4 bases, leaving 2 bases not matched to a gene. Germline-derived CDR1 and CDR2 are SGHTA and FQGNSA. This CDR3 contains 15 residues. In DNA, the CDR3 is TGTGCCAGCAGCTTGACTAGCGGGAGATCAGATACGCAGTATTTT. Residues: CASSLTSGRSDTQYF.

The chain joins TRBV5-4 to TRBJ1-1; D possibly corresponds to TRBD1 (6 bases). The CDR3 loop spans 15 amino acids. CDR1 and CDR2 (germline): SGHNT, YYREEE (reference sequence). V was cut by 4 bases and J by 0 bases, with 13 bases left in between. CDR3 sequence reads: CASSREGDMNTEAFF. CDR3 coding DNA: TGTGCCAGCAGCCGGGAGGGGGACATGAACACTGAAGCTTTCTTT.

The rearrangement joins TRBV4-1 to TRBJ2-5; TRBD1 matches at 9 bases. V shed 4 bases and J 4 bases; nucleotides not matched to a gene: 7. This CDR3 comprises 15 residues. CDR1 is MGHRA and CDR2 is YSYEKL in the germline V gene. The CDR3 coding sequence is TGCGCCAGCAGCCCCCAGACAGGGGGTTCAGAGACCCAGTACTTC. This encodes CASSPQTGGSETQYF.

V usage is TRBV9 and J usage is TRBJ1-5; D is possibly TRBD1 (6 bases). Germline-derived CDR1 and CDR2 are SGDLS and YYNGEE. Trimming removed 0 bases from V and 5 bases from J, with 18 bases in between. This CDR3 is 17 amino acids long. This CDR3 reads CASSVGPGAYWDQPQHF. Written as DNA, the CDR3 is TGTGCCAGCAGCGTAGGTCCGGGGGCGTATTGGGATCAGCCCCAGCATTTT.

The rearrangement joins TRBV14 to TRBJ2-3, with D perhaps TRBD2 (5 bases). The CDR3 has 15 amino acids. V shed 5 bases and J shed 0 bases, with 12 bases lying between them. Germline V gene data show CDR1 as SGHDN and CDR2 as FVKESK. The CDR3 DNA follows: TGTGCCAGCAGCTTCGAGGGCGCAAGCACAGATACGCAGTATTTT. Protein product: CASSFEGASTDTQYF.

A single count supports this clone. The CDR3 sequence is CAWSGPSGNTIYF. The CDR3 coding sequence is TGTGCCTGGAGTGGACCCTCTGGAAACACCATATATTTT. The chain has TRBV30 and TRBJ1-3, with unresolved D. V dropped 1 base and J dropped 0 bases, with 4 bases sitting between them. This CDR3 contains 13 residues. CDR1 is GTSNPN, CDR2 SVGIG, per germline (reference sequence). Looking up the rest from reference TRBV30 and TRBJ1-3 gives the full variable domain: SQTIHQWPATLVQPVGSPLSLECTVEGTSNPNLYWYRQAAGRGLQLLFYSVGIGQISSEVPQNLSASRPQDRQFILSSKKLLLSDSGFYLCAWSGPSGNTIYFGEGSWLTVV.

This clone was counted once. V is TRBV4-3 and J is TRBJ2-5; the match to TRBD2 covers 12 bases. The J segment lost 5 bases and the V segment lost 4 bases, leaving 11 bases of the junction unmatched. Germline V gene sequence: CDR1 LGHNA, CDR2 YSLEER. The CDR3 spans 17 residues. CDR3 sequence (DNA): TGCGCCAGCAGCCCTAGCGGGAGGGCCGAGGTGGGTGAGACCCAGTACTTC. Its protein is CASSPSGRAEVGETQYF.

This clone was seen at least ten times. The chain has TRBV19 and TRBJ2-2, with TRBD1 as a possible D gene (5 bases). V was pared by 3 bases and J by 7 bases, with 12 bases between. Germline V lookup: CDR1 LNHDA, CDR2 SQIVND (reference sequence). This CDR3 is built from 14 residues. The CDR3 bases are TGTGCCAGTAGTATGCAGGGTTTCGACGGGGAGCTGTTTTTT. Residues: CASSMQGFDGELFF.

The chain combines TRBV7-2 with TRBJ2-1; 10 bases match TRBD1. V lost 6 bases and J lost 13; bases outside the gene matches: 6. Germline CDR1 is SGHTA and CDR2 is FQGNSA. The CDR3 contains 12 residues. The CDR3 loop is CASSDRGQPQFF. DNA of the CDR3: TGTGCCAGCAGTGACAGGGGGCAACCCCAGTTCTTC.